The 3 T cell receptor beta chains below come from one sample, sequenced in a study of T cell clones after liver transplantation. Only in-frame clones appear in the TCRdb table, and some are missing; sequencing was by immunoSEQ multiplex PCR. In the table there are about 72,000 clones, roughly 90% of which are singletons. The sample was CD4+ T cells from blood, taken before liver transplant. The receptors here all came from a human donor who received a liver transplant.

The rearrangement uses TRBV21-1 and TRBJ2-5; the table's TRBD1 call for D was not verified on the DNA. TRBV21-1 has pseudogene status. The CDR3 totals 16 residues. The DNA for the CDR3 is TGTGCCAGCAGCAAAGGGGACAGGGCGTTAGAAGAGACCCAGTACTTC. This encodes CASSKGDRALEETQYF.

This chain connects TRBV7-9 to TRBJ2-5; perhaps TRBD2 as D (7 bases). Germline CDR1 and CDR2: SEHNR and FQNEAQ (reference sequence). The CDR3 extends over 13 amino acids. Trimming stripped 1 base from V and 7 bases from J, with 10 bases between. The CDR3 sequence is CASSLEGGVTQYF. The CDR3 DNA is TGTGCCAGCAGCTTAGAAGGGGGGGTGACCCAGTACTTC.

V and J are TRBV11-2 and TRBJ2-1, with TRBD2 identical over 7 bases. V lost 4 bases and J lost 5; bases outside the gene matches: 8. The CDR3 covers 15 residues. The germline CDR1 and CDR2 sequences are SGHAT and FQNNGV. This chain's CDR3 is CASSWGGGVNNEQFF. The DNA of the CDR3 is TGTGCCAGCAGCTGGGGGGGAGGTGTGAACAATGAGCAGTTCTTC.